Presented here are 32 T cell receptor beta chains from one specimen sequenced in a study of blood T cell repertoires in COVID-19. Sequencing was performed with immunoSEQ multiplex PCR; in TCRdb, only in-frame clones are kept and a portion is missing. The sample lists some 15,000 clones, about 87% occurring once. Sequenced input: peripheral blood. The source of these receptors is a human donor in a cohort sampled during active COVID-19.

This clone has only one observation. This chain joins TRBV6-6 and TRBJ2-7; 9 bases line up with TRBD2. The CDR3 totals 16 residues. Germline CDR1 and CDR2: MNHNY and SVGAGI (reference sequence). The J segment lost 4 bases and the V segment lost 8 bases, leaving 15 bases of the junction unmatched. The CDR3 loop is CASYGLAGEGRYEQYF. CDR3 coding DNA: TGTGCCAGCTACGGGTTAGCGGGAGAGGGGAGATACGAGCAGTACTTC.

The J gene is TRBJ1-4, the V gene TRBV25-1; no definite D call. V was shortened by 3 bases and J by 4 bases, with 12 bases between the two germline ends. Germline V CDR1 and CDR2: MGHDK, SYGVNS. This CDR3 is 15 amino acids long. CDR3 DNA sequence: TGTGCCAGCAGTGAGTGGGAGGCCGATAATGAAAAACTGTTTTTT. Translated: CASSEWEADNEKLFF. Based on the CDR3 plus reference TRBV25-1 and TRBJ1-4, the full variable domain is EADIYQTPRYLVIGTGKKITLECSQTMGHDKMYWYQQDPGMELHLIHYSYGVNSTEKGDLSSESTVSRIRTEHFPLTLESARPSHTSQYLCASSEWEADNEKLFFGSGTQLSVL.

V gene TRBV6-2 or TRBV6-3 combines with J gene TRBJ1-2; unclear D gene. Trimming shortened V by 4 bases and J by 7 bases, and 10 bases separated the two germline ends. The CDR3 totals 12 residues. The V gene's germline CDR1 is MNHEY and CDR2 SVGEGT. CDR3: CASSLHAAGYTF. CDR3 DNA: TGTGCCAGCAGTTTACACGCGGCTGGCTACACCTTC.

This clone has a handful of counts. The CDR3 reads CASSIRGDPYEQYF. In DNA form, the CDR3 reads TGTGCCAGTAGTATCAGGGGCGATCCCTACGAGCAGTACTTC. This chain connects TRBV19 to TRBJ2-7; TRBD1 is a possible D gene (6 bases). The CDR3 runs 14 residues. Trimming stripped 3 bases from V and 2 bases from J, with 11 bases between. In germline, CDR1 is LNHDA, CDR2 SQIVND (reference sequence). The variable domain in full, with the rest retrieved from reference TRBV19 and TRBJ2-7, is DGGITQSPKYLFRKEGQNVTLSCEQNLNHDAMYWYRQDPGQGLRLIYYSQIVNDFQKGDIAEGYSVSREKKESFPLTVTSAQKNPTAFYLCASSIRGDPYEQYFGPGTRLTVT.

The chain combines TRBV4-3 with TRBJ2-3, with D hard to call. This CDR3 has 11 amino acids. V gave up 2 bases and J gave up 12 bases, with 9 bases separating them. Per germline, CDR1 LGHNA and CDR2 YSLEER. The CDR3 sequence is CASSQIPSQYF. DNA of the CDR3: TGCGCCAGCAGCCAAATCCCAAGCCAGTATTTT.

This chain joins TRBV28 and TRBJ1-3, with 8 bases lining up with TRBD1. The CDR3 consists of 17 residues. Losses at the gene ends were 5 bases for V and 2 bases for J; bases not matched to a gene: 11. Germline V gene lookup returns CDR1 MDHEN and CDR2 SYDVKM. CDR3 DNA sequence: TGTGCCAGCAGTACTCGGACAGGGAGTAGTCCTGGAAACACCATATATTTT. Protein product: CASSTRTGSSPGNTIYF.

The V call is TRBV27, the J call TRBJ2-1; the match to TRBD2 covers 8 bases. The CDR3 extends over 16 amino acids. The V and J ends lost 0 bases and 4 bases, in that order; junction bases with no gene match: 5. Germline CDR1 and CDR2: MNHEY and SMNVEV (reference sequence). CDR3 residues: CASSLSVLAAYNEQFF. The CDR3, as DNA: TGTGCCAGCAGTTTATCGGTACTAGCGGCTTACAATGAGCAGTTCTTC.

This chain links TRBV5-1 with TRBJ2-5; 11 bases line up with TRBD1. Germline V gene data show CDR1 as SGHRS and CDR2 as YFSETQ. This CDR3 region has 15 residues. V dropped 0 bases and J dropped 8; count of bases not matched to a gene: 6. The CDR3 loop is CASSLALGQGGTQYF. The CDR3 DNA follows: TGCGCCAGCAGCTTGGCTCTGGGACAGGGGGGTACCCAGTACTTC.

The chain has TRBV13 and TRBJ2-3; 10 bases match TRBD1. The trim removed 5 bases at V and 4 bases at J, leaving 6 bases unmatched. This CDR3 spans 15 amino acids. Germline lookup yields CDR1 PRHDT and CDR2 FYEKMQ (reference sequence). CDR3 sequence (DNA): TGTGCCAGCAGCCCCCGGGACAGGGGACCAGATACGCAGTATTTT. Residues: CASSPRDRGPDTQYF. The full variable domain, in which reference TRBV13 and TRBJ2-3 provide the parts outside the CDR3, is AAGVIQSPRHLIKEKRETATLKCYPIPRHDTVYWYQQGPGQDPQFLISFYEKMQSDKGSIPDRFSAQQFSDYHSELNMSSLELGDSALYFCASSPRDRGPDTQYFGPGTRLTVL.

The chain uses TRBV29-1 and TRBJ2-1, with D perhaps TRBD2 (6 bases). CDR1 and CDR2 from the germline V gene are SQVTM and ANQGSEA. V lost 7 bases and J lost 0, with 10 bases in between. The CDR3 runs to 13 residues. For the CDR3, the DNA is TGCAGCGGCGGAGGGAGCTCCTACAATGAGCAGTTCTTC. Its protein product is CSGGGSSYNEQFF.

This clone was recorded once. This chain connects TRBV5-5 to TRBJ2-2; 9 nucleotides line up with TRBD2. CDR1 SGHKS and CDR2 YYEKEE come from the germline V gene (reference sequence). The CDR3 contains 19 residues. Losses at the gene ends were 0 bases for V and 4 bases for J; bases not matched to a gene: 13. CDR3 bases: TGTGCCAGCAGCTTGGCGGTACTCGGAGCGGGAGGCACCACCGGGGAGCTGTTTTTT. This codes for CASSLAVLGAGGTTGELFF.

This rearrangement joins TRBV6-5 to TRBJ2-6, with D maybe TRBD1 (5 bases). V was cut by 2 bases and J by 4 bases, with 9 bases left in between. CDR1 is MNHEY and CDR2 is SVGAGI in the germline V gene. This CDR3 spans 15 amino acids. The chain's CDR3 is CASSYGAAGANVLTF. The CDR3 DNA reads TGTGCCAGCAGTTACGGGGCAGCCGGGGCCAACGTCCTGACTTTC.

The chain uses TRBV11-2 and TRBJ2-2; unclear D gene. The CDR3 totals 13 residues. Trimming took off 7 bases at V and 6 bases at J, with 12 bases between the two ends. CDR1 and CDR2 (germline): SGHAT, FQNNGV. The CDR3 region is CASIRMQAGELFF. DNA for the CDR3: TGTGCCAGCATCAGAATGCAAGCCGGGGAGCTGTTTTTT.

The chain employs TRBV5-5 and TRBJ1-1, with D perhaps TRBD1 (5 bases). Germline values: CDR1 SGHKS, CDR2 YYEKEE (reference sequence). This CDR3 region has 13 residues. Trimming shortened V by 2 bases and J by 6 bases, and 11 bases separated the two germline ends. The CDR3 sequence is CASSFIRGAEAFF. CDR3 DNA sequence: TGTGCCAGCAGCTTTATTAGGGGCGCTGAAGCTTTCTTT.

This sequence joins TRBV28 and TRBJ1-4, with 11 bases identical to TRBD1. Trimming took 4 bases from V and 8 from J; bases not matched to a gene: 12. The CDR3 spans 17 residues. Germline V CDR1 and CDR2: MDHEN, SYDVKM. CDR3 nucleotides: TGTGCCAGCAGTTCGGGACAGGGGGTAGGCACTGGGGAAAAACTGTTTTTT. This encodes CASSSGQGVGTGEKLFF.

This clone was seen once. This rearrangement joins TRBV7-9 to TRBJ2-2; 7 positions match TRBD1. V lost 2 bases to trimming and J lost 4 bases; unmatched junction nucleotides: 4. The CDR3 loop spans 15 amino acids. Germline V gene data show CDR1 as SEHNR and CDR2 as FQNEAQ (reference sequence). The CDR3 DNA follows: TGTGCCAGCAGCTTACGGGCAGGGGGCACCGGGGAGCTGTTTTTT. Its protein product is CASSLRAGGTGELFF.

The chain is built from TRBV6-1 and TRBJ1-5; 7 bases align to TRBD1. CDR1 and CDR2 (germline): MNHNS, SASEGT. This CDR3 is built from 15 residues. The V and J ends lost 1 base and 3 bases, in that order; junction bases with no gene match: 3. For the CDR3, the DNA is TGTGCCAGCAGTGAAGGGGGACAGCCCAATCAGCCCCAGCATTTT. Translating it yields CASSEGGQPNQPQHF.

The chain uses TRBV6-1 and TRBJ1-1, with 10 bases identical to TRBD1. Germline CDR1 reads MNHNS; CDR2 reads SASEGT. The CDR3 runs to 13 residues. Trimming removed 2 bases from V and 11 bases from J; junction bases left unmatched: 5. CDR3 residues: CASSELGTGVAFF. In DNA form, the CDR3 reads TGTGCCAGCAGTGAACTCGGGACAGGGGTTGCTTTCTTT.

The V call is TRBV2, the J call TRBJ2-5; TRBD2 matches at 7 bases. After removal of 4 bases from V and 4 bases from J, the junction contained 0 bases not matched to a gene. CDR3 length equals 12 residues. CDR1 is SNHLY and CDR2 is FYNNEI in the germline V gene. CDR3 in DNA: TGTGCCAGCAGTGGGGGGGGAGAGACCCAGTACTTC. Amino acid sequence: CASSGGGETQYF.

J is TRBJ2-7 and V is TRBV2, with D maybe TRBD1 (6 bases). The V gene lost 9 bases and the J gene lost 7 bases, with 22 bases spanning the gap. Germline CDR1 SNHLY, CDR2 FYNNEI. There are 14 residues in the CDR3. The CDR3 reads CARDRTYSLREQYF. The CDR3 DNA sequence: TGTGCCAGAGACAGGACATATTCCTTGAGGGAGCAGTACTTC.

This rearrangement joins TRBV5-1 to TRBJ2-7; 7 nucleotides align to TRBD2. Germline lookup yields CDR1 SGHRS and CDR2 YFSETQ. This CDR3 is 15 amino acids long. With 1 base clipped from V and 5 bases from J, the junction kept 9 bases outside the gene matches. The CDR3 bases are TGCGCCAGCAGCTTGAAGGGAGGCCTAGCGGACGAGCAGTACTTC. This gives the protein CASSLKGGLADEQYF.

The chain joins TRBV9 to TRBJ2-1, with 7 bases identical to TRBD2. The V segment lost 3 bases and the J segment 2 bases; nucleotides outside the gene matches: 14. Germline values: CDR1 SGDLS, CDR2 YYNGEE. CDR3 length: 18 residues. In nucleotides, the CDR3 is TGTGCCAGCAGCGCACCCGGGACTACATTACCCCCCTACAATGAGCAGTTCTTC. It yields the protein CASSAPGTTLPPYNEQFF.

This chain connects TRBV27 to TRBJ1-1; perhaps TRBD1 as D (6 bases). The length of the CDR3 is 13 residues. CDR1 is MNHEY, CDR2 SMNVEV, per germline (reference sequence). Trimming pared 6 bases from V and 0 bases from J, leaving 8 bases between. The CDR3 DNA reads TGTGCCAGCAGCGAGGGGGTGAACACTGAAGCTTTCTTT. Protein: CASSEGVNTEAFF.

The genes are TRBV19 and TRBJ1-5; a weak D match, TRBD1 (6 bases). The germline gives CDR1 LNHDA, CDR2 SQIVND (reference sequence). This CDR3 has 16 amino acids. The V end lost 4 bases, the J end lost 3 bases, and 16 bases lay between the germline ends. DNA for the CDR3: TGTGCCAGTAGTACCACCCGGACAGCTACCAATCAGCCCCAGCATTTT. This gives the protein CASSTTRTATNQPQHF.

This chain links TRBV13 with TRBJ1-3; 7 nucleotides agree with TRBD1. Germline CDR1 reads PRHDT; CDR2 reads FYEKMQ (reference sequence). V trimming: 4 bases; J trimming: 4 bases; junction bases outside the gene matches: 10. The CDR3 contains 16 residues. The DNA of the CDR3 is TGTGCCAGCAGCTCTATCCGGGACAGCCTAGGAAACACCATATATTTT. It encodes CASSSIRDSLGNTIYF.

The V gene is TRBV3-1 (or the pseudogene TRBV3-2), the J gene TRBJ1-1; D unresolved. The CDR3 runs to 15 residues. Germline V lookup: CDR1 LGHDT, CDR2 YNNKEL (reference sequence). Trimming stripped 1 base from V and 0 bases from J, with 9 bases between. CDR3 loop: CASSQASRMNTEAFF. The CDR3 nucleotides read TGTGCCAGCAGCCAAGCCTCTAGGATGAACACTGAAGCTTTCTTT.

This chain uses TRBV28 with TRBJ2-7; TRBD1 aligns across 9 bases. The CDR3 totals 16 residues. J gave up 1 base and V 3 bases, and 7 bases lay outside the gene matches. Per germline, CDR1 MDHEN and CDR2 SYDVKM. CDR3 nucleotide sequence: TGTGCCAGCAGTTTCCCGGACAGGGGAGGGTCCTACGAGCAGTACTTC. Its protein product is CASSFPDRGGSYEQYF.

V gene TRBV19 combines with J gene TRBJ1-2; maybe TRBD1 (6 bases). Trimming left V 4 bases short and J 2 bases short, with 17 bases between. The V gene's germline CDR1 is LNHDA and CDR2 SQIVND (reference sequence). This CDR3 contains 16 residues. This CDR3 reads CASSKTYRDMNYGYTF. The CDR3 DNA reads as TGTGCCAGTAGTAAAACGTACCGGGACATGAACTATGGCTACACCTTC.

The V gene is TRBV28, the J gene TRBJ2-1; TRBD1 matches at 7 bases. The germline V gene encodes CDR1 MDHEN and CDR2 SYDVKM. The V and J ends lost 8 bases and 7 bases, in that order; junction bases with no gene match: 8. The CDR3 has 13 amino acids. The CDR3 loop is CASSGTVTNEQFF. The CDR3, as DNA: TGTGCCAGCTCGGGGACAGTGACGAATGAGCAGTTCTTC.

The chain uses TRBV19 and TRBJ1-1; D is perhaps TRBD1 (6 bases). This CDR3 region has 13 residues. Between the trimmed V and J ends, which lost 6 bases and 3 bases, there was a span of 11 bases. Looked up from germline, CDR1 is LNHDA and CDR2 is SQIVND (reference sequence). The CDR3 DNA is TGTGCCAGTAGCGGCAGGGGCTACACTGAAGCTTTCTTT. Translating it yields CASSGRGYTEAFF.

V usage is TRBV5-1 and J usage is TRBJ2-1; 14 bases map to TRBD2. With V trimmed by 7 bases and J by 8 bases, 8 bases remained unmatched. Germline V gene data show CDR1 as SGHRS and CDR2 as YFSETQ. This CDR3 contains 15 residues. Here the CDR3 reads CASRGTSGSFDEQFF. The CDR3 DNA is TGCGCCAGCCGAGGGACTAGCGGGAGTTTCGATGAGCAGTTCTTC.

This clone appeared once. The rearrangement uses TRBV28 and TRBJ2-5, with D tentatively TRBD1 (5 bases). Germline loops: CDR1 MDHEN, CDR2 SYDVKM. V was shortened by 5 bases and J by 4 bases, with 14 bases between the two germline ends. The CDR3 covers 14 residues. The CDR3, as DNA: TGTGCCAGCAGTGGCGAGTGGGGCGGAGAGACCCAGTACTTC. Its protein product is CASSGEWGGETQYF.